The 17 T cell receptor beta chains listed next were all sequenced from one sample in a study of blood T cells in healthy people across ages. The authors ran a second PCR of about 6 to 12 cycles using a sample-barcoded 5' primer and a J-beta primer mix. TCRdb fed the 5' RACE reads into MiXCR, producing one record per CDR3 protein. The sample holds 850,000 to 950,000 distinct CDR3 sequences, under 35% seen once. Specimen: blood. The origin of the receptors is a woman over 75 in good health.

Remarks on this clonotype: This may arise from a read error, as a much more abundant clone is one base away. V is TRBV10-3 and J is TRBJ2-7; maybe TRBD2 (5 bases). This CDR3 has 12 residues. Germline CDR1 and CDR2: ENHRY and SYGVKD. V shed 10 bases and J shed 6 bases, with 16 bases lying between them. The CDR3: CATSSGHGEQYF. CDR3 coding DNA: TGTGCCACCTCAAGCGGTCATGGCGAGCAGTACTTC.

A note on this clonotype: This may come from a read error, since a much larger clone is one base off. The CDR3 bases are TGCAGTGCGACCGGGACAGGGGAATACAATGAGCAGTACTTC. Translating it yields CSATGTGEYNEQYF. The rearrangement joins TRBV20-1 to TRBJ2-5; 10 nucleotides line up with TRBD1. Germline V CDR1 and CDR2: DFQATT, SNEGSKA (reference sequence). The CDR3 contains 14 residues. Trimming at V came to 6 bases and at J to 11 bases, leaving 15 bases not matched to a gene.

This clonotype came up a few times. V and J are TRBV30 and TRBJ2-4, with 14 nucleotides matching TRBD2. V lost 3 bases, J lost 11 bases, and 6 bases stayed unmatched. Germline assignment: CDR1 GTSNPN and CDR2 SVGIG (reference sequence). The CDR3 is 14 amino acids. CDR3 nucleotide sequence: TGTGCCTGGAGCCCAGGACTAGCGGGGGGCCTTCAGTACTTC. The encoded protein is CAWSPGLAGGLQYF. Looking up the rest from reference TRBV30 and TRBJ2-4 gives the full variable domain: SQTIHQWPATLVQPVGSPLSLECTVEGTSNPNLYWYRQAAGRGLQLLFYSVGIGQISSEVPQNLSASRPQDRQFILSSKKLLLSDSGFYLCAWSPGLAGGLQYFGAGTRLSVL.

This clonotype has just a few counts. This may be a read error: a much more frequent sequence differs by one nucleotide. The rearrangement uses TRBV29-1 and TRBJ2-7, with 12 bases lining up with TRBD2. This CDR3 has 14 amino acids. Trimming removed 7 bases from V and 12 bases from J; junction bases left unmatched: 16. CDR1 and CDR2 from the germline V gene are SQVTM and ANQGSEA. The CDR3 protein is CSGDASGGARTRYF. Here the CDR3 DNA reads TGCAGCGGTGACGCTAGCGGGGGGGCTCGAACCCGGTACTTC.

This clonotype was counted ten times or more. This rearrangement joins TRBV29-1 to TRBJ1-2, with D possibly TRBD1 on 5 matching bases. Trimming shortened V by 7 bases and J by 4 bases, and 19 bases separated the two germline ends. The CDR3 is 14 residues long. Germline V gives CDR1 SQVTM, CDR2 ANQGSEA. This chain's CDR3 is CSATFGGVGYGYTF. The CDR3, as DNA: TGCAGCGCTACATTTGGGGGGGTGGGCTATGGCTACACCTTC.

Points on this clonotype: Germline and junction disagree at one end, which may indicate a read error. The chain uses TRBV28 and TRBJ2-4; D perhaps matches TRBD1 (6 bases). The CDR3 length is 15 residues. Germline V gene lookup returns CDR1 MDHEN and CDR2 SYDVKM. The CDR3 reads CAGSKKVDRTNEQYF. The CDR3 bases are TGTGCCGGCAGCAAAAAAGTCGACAGGACCAATGAGCAGTACTTC.

The chain uses TRBV5-2 and TRBJ1-2; no check of the table's D call, TRBD1, against the DNA was made. TRBV5-2 is classified as a pseudogene. This CDR3 contains 13 residues. As DNA, the CDR3 is TGTGCCAGCAAGGGCGGGGACGCCTTCCCTCCTACCTTC. It yields the protein CASKGGDAFPPTF.

This chain links TRBV28 with TRBJ1-5; TRBD1 matches 8 bases. Germline V gives CDR1 MDHEN, CDR2 SYDVKM. The CDR3 consists of 16 residues. J gave up 0 bases and V 5 bases, and 6 bases lay outside the gene matches. The CDR3 nucleotides read TGTGCCAGCAGTCGGACAGGGATTTATAGCAATCAGCCCCAGCATTTT. It specifies CASSRTGIYSNQPQHF.

The chain joins TRBV6-1 to TRBJ2-5, with D possibly being TRBD2 (5 bases). The germline gives CDR1 MNHNS, CDR2 SASEGT. Between the trimmed V and J ends, which lost 9 bases and 0 bases, there was a span of 20 bases. CDR3 length equals 16 residues. The CDR3 DNA is TGTGCCAGTAGTACCCCGAGACTACGGTACCAAGAGACCCAGTACTTC. Protein sequence: CASSTPRLRYQETQYF.

The chain uses TRBV7-2 and TRBJ2-5, with D perhaps TRBD2 (6 bases). Germline CDR1 is SGHTA and CDR2 is FQGNSA. This CDR3 spans 15 amino acids. The V gene lost 7 bases and the J gene lost 4 bases, with 19 bases spanning the gap. The CDR3 is CASTGTGGPRETQYF. CDR3 bases: TGTGCCAGCACCGGGACCGGGGGTCCCAGAGAGACCCAGTACTTC.

A few counts support this clonotype. The gene calls are TRBV7-9 and TRBJ1-5, with D hard to call. The CDR3 contains 13 residues. Trimming cost V 4 bases and J 6 bases, with 10 bases left between them. Germline CDR1 SEHNR, CDR2 FQNEAQ (reference sequence). The CDR3 spells CASSSNGVQPQHF. CDR3 nucleotide sequence: TGTGCCAGCAGCTCTAACGGGGTTCAGCCCCAGCATTTT.

On this clonotype: This could be a read error, since a much larger clone is one nucleotide away. J is TRBJ2-5 and V is TRBV12-3 or TRBV12-4, with TRBD2 as a possible D gene (5 bases). V shed 3 bases and J shed 2 bases, with 13 bases lying between them. CDR3 length: 15 residues. CDR3 in amino acids: CASSLRGLEQETQYF. The CDR3 nucleotides are TGTGCCAGCAGTTTGCGAGGGCTGGAACAAGAGACCCAGTACTTC.

This clonotype was observed a handful of times. The chain recombines TRBV20-1 with TRBJ1-6; the match to TRBD1 covers 7 bases. V dropped 6 bases and J dropped 13; count of bases not matched to a gene: 18. Germline lookup yields CDR1 DFQATT and CDR2 SNEGSKA (reference sequence). The CDR3 extends over 15 amino acids. This CDR3 reads CSAPFGDSGPGPLHF. The CDR3 DNA reads TGCAGTGCCCCTTTCGGGGACAGCGGCCCGGGCCCCCTCCACTTT.

Many counts were recorded for this clonotype. This chain uses TRBV10-1 with TRBJ2-3; 7 positions agree with TRBD1. J was trimmed by 2 bases and V by 7 bases; bases with no gene match: 6. The CDR3 is 14 residues long. The germline V gene encodes CDR1 WNHNN and CDR2 SYGVQD (reference sequence). The CDR3 coding sequence is TGCGCCAGCAAAGCAGGGACAGCCACAGATACGCAGTATTTT. This encodes CASKAGTATDTQYF.

This clonotype was seen ten or more times. The chain has TRBV5-6 and TRBJ2-3; D assignment may be TRBD1 or TRBD2 (7 bases each). This CDR3 is 14 amino acids long. Germline-derived CDR1 and CDR2 are SGHDT and YYEEEE. V was clipped by 5 bases and J by 4 bases, with 14 bases between them. This chain's CDR3 is CASSQGGLSDTQYF. In DNA, the CDR3 is TGTGCCAGCAGTCAGGGGGGGTTATCAGATACGCAGTATTTT.

This clonotype was seen only a few times. This may come from a read error, since a much larger clone is one base off. CDR3 sequence (DNA): TGTGCCAGCAGCTTAGCTTGGACCCAAGAGACCCAGTACTTC. Its protein is CASSLAWTQETQYF. This rearrangement joins TRBV7-6 to TRBJ2-5; D is undetermined. CDR1 SGHVS and CDR2 FNYEAQ come from the germline V gene. V lost 0 bases, J lost 1 base, and 6 bases lay in between. The CDR3 has 14 residues.

This clonotype was recorded at least ten times. V and J are TRBV15 and TRBJ2-5; 11 positions match TRBD2. Per the germline V gene, CDR1 is LNHNV and CDR2 is YYDKDF (reference sequence). The CDR3 covers 14 residues. Unmatched junction bases numbered 3, after V lost 5 bases and J lost 4 bases. CDR3 sequence: CATSDSGGAETQYF. The DNA for the CDR3 is TGTGCCACCAGCGATAGCGGGGGGGCAGAGACCCAGTACTTC.